The clone carrying this T cell receptor beta chain was counted only a few times. Its specificity is not known. The data are from a study of beta chain features in type 1 diabetes. Study-wide background: No age, gender or cell yield differences were seen between patients and healthy donors. Study observations and caveats: Compared to healthy donors, patients appeared to have naive, central memory and Treg TCRB repertoires that were more alike.

Investigators reverse transcribed all isolated RNA, so they sequenced expressed TCRB transcripts. Using immunoSEQ multiplex PCR, the repertoire was profiled, and TCRdb retains in-frame clones only, with some absent. The sample consists of over 350,000 clones, about 14% of them appearing once. Based on CD45RO/CCR7/CD25/CD127/CD95/CD27, CD4+ regulatory, stem cell-like memory, naive and central memory cells were sorted. Trimming took 4 bases from V and 1 from J; bases not matched to a gene: 6. Germline CDR1 and CDR2: SGHRS and YFSETQ. The CDR3 length is 15 residues. The rearrangement links TRBV5-1 to TRBJ1-2; 8 bases are a match to TRBD1. The TCR originated in a woman between 18 and 29 years old in good health. The source material was naive CD4+ T cells from blood. DNA of the CDR3: TGCGCCAGCAGCACATCGGACAGGGTTAACTATGGCTACACCTTC. Its translation is CASSTSDRVNYGYTF.